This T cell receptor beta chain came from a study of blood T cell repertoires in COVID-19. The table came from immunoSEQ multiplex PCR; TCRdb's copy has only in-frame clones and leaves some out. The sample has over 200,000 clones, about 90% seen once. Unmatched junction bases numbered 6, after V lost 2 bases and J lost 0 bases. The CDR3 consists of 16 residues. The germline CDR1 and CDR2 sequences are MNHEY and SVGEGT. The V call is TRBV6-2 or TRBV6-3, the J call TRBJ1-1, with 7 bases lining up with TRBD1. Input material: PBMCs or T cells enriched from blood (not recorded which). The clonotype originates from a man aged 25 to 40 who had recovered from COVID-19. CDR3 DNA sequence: TGTGCCAGCAGTTACCCGAAGGGGGCATTGAACACTGAAGCTTTCTTT. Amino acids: CASSYPKGALNTEAFF.